This TCR beta chain was identified during a study of CD8+ T cells in alopecia areata. Notes on the study in general: Possibly as an HLA-related effect, TCR sharing across patients appeared less clear than in mice. Scalp lesions, especially in alopecia totalis/universalis, had higher clonality than normal scalp. Sequencing of scalp samples also includes resident alphabeta T cells from normal skin.

cDNA reverse transcribed from extracted RNA served as the sequencing template. Data came from immunoSEQ multiplex PCR; TCRdb stores just in-frame clones and leaves some out. The data show a few hundred thousand clones, roughly 56% seen once. Points on this clone: Its antigen is not known.

The CDR3 is made up of 16 amino acids. Between the trimmed V and J ends, which lost 5 bases and 0 bases, there was a span of 14 bases. The germline V gene encodes CDR1 SEHNR and CDR2 FQNEAQ (reference sequence). PBMCs, the starting material, were the source of sorted CD4+ and CD8+ T cells. Sequencing was performed on CD8+ T cells sorted from blood. The chain employs TRBV7-9 and TRBJ1-5; D perhaps matches TRBD1 (6 bases). The clonotype originates from a human donor in good health. CDR3: CASSAAGTLSNQPQHF. The CDR3, as DNA: TGTGCCAGCAGCGCCGCGGGGACACTTAGCAATCAGCCCCAGCATTTT.